The 30 T cell receptor beta chains reported below all come from one sample, sequenced in a study of blood T cell repertoires in COVID-19. The method was immunoSEQ multiplex PCR; TCRdb's version includes in-frame clones alone and lacks a portion of them. The data show 300,000 to 350,000 clones, approximately 90% seen once. The sequenced material came from peripheral blood. The receptors here all came from a man aged 18 to 30 with active or convalescent COVID-19.

The rearrangement uses TRBV5-1 and TRBJ1-1, with a tentative D call TRBD1 (5 bases). This CDR3 is 14 amino acids long. Trimming took off 0 bases at V and 3 bases at J, with 9 bases between the two ends. Germline V gene data show CDR1 as SGHRS and CDR2 as YFSETQ. The CDR3 bases are TGCGCCAGCAGCTTGGGCCAGACAGACACTGAAGCTTTCTTT. Its translation: CASSLGQTDTEAFF. The full variable domain, its missing parts supplied by reference TRBV5-1 and TRBJ1-1, is KAGVTQTPRYLIKTRGQQVTLSCSPISGHRSVSWYQQTPGQGLQFLFEYFSETQRNKGNFPGRFSGRQFSNSRSEMNVSTLELGDSALYLCASSLGQTDTEAFFGQGTRLTVV.

This clone was detected only a few times. The V and J genes are TRBV4-1 and TRBJ1-1; 7 bases map to TRBD1. Trimming cost V 9 bases and J 0 bases; bases outside gene matches: 10. CDR3 length: 15 residues. Germline CDR1 reads MGHRA; CDR2 reads YSYEKL. The CDR3 is CASLGPGQLNTEAFF. CDR3 in DNA: TGCGCCAGTTTAGGACCGGGACAGCTGAACACTGAAGCTTTCTTT.

The rearrangement joins TRBV6-2 or TRBV6-3 to TRBJ2-7, with D unresolved. CDR1 and CDR2 from the germline V gene are MNHEY and SVGEGT. This CDR3 is 13 amino acids long. The V end was cut by 0 bases, the J end by 3 bases, with 6 bases between. CDR3 sequence (DNA): TGTGCCAGCAGTTACTCTACAGTCTACGAGCAGTACTTC. This codes for CASSYSTVYEQYF.

The rearrangement uses TRBV25-1 and TRBJ2-5; TRBD2 matches at 11 bases. This CDR3 is 18 amino acids long. With V trimmed by 1 base and J by 2 bases, 9 bases remained unmatched. Looked up from germline, CDR1 is MGHDK and CDR2 is SYGVNS. The CDR3 is CASSEFGTGLAVQETQYF. CDR3 sequence (DNA): TGTGCCAGCAGTGAATTCGGGACGGGACTAGCGGTTCAAGAGACCCAGTACTTC.

This clone was observed a handful of times. J is TRBJ2-3 and V is TRBV5-6, with D tentatively TRBD2 (7 bases). The germline V gene encodes CDR1 SGHDT and CDR2 YYEEEE. V lost 3 bases and J lost 4, with 15 bases in between. The CDR3 runs to 15 residues. The CDR3, as DNA: TGTGCCAGCAGCTCCCGCCCGGGGGGCTCAGATACGCAGTATTTT. Encoded protein: CASSSRPGGSDTQYF.

CDR3 in DNA: TGTGCCAGCAGCGTAAAGACAGGGGTAACTGAAGCTTTCTTT. Translation: CASSVKTGVTEAFF. This chain uses TRBV5-4 with TRBJ1-1; 8 positions agree with TRBD1. The V segment lost 4 bases and the J segment 5 bases; nucleotides outside the gene matches: 7. The germline V gene has CDR1 SGHNT and CDR2 YYREEE (reference sequence). This CDR3 comprises 14 residues.

The CDR3 reads CASSLRQGRGGDEQFF. The CDR3 DNA reads TGTGCCAGCAGCCTCCGACAGGGGAGGGGTGGGGATGAGCAGTTCTTC. The gene calls are TRBV21-1 and TRBJ2-1; the table's D call of TRBD1 was not tested on the DNA. TRBV21-1 is tagged as a pseudogene. This CDR3 has 16 residues.

This clone was found a few times. The J gene is TRBJ1-1, the V gene TRBV18, with TRBD1 matching over 7 bases. In germline, CDR1 is KGHSH, CDR2 LQKENI. The CDR3 length is 15 residues. Unmatched junction bases numbered 7, after V lost 4 bases and J lost 2 bases. CDR3 in DNA: TGTGCCAGCTCACTCGGACAGGCAGTAAACACTGAAGCTTTCTTT. Encoded protein: CASSLGQAVNTEAFF.

CDR3 in amino acids: CASNPPRVNTEAFF. The CDR3 coding sequence is TGTGCCAGCAACCCCCCTCGGGTGAACACTGAAGCTTTCTTT. V is TRBV7-2 and J is TRBJ1-1, with D unresolved. Germline-derived CDR1 and CDR2 are SGHTA and FQGNSA. With 7 bases removed from V and 0 bases from J, the gap between germline ends came to 12 bases. The CDR3 consists of 14 residues.

The J gene is TRBJ1-1, the V gene TRBV7-9, with TRBD1 identical over 7 bases. This CDR3 spans 14 amino acids. Germline V gene lookup returns CDR1 SEHNR and CDR2 FQNEAQ (reference sequence). Trimming took 5 bases from V and 4 from J; bases not matched to a gene: 7. The CDR3 DNA follows: TGTGCCAGCAGCCCCCAGGGGGGAGGCACTGAAGCTTTCTTT. Translating gives CASSPQGGGTEAFF. Looking up the rest from reference TRBV7-9 and TRBJ1-1 gives the full variable domain: DTGVSQNPRHKITKRGQNVTFRCDPISEHNRLYWYRQTLGQGPEFLTYFQNEAQLEKSRLLSDRFSAERPKGSFSTLEIQRTEQGDSAMYLCASSPQGGGTEAFFGQGTRLTVV.

The rearrangement uses TRBV29-1 and TRBJ2-4, with a weak D call TRBD1 (5 bases). Deletions cut 7 bases from V and 0 bases from J, with 13 bases between. Germline CDR1 and CDR2: SQVTM and ANQGSEA. This CDR3 region has 14 residues. CDR3 amino acids: CSAMGRLAKNIQYF. The CDR3 nucleotides read TGCAGCGCGATGGGGCGTTTAGCCAAAAACATTCAGTACTTC.

This clone was seen once. This chain uses TRBV5-6 with TRBJ2-5; 8 bases match TRBD2. The germline CDR1 and CDR2 sequences are SGHDT and YYEEEE. The V segment lost 4 bases and the J segment 2 bases; nucleotides outside the gene matches: 10. The CDR3 is made up of 16 amino acids. CDR3 in amino acids: CASSPGGRGLQETQYF. The CDR3 DNA follows: TGTGCCAGCAGCCCGGGGGGGCGGGGTTTACAAGAGACCCAGTACTTC.

This clone has a count of ten or more. V gene TRBV6-4 combines with J gene TRBJ2-3; 12 bases fit TRBD2. CDR1 is MRHNA, CDR2 SNTAGT, per germline. The V and J ends lost 0 bases and 6 bases, in that order; junction bases with no gene match: 1. This CDR3 is built from 15 residues. The CDR3: CASSDSTSGGDTQYF. The CDR3 DNA is TGTGCCAGCAGTGACTCGACTAGCGGGGGTGATACGCAGTATTTT.

This clone showed up just once. This chain connects TRBV5-1 to TRBJ2-2, with 8 bases lining up with TRBD1. The CDR3 extends over 16 amino acids. CDR1 is SGHRS, CDR2 YFSETQ, per germline. With V trimmed by 3 bases and J by 4 bases, 8 bases remained unmatched. This CDR3 is CASSSQPDRATGELFF. DNA for the CDR3: TGCGCCAGCAGCTCCCAACCGGACAGGGCCACCGGGGAGCTGTTTTTT.

This clone was seen a few times. The J gene is TRBJ1-6, the V gene TRBV7-9, with D possibly TRBD1 on 6 matching bases. In germline, CDR1 is SEHNR, CDR2 FQNEAQ (reference sequence). Deletions cut 1 base from V and 6 bases from J, with 13 bases between. This CDR3 spans 16 amino acids. DNA of the CDR3: TGTGCCAGCAGCTTAGGGCGGCGAGGGGGTAATTCACCCCTCCACTTT. Translation gives CASSLGRRGGNSPLHF.

V is TRBV19 and J is TRBJ1-1; 8 nucleotides line up with TRBD1. From germline, CDR1 is LNHDA and CDR2 SQIVND (reference sequence). After removal of 6 bases from V and 1 base from J, the junction contained 4 bases not matched to a gene. CDR3 length equals 14 residues. The CDR3 protein is CASRKDRANTEAFF. The CDR3 nucleotides read TGTGCCAGTAGGAAGGACAGGGCGAACACTGAAGCTTTCTTT.

This chain links TRBV4-3 with TRBJ1-4; TRBD1 aligns across 7 bases. J lost 5 bases, V lost 1 base, and 10 bases had no gene match. This CDR3 has 17 residues. CDR1 and CDR2 (germline): LGHNA, YSLEER. The CDR3 spells CASSQVNRGQINEKLFF. DNA for the CDR3: TGCGCCAGCAGCCAAGTTAATCGGGGACAGATAAATGAAAAACTGTTTTTT.

This rearrangement joins TRBV5-4 to TRBJ1-2, with 9 bases that match TRBD1. Germline-derived CDR1 and CDR2 are SGHNT and YYREEE (reference sequence). The CDR3 has 15 residues. After removal of 2 bases from V and 4 bases from J, the junction contained 6 bases not matched to a gene. The CDR3 loop is CASSFPGQGSYGYTF. The CDR3 bases are TGTGCCAGCAGCTTCCCGGGACAGGGAAGCTATGGCTACACCTTC.

In its sample, this clone was seen a few times. Other DNA sequences in this specimen translate into the identical CDR3. This chain links TRBV27 with TRBJ1-1, with D hard to call. CDR1 is MNHEY and CDR2 is SMNVEV in the germline V gene (reference sequence). CDR3 length: 13 residues. Trimming pared 3 bases from V and 3 bases from J, leaving 8 bases between. CDR3 sequence: CASSFAGDTEAFF. The CDR3 nucleotides read TGTGCCAGCAGTTTTGCCGGGGACACTGAAGCTTTCTTT.

This chain joins TRBV10-3 and TRBJ2-7; possible D gene TRBD2, 6 bases. The CDR3 sequence is 15 residues long. V was pared by 5 bases and J by 2 bases, with 16 bases between. The germline gives CDR1 ENHRY, CDR2 SYGVKD. The CDR3 loop reads CAISTAGTPTYEQYF. The CDR3, as DNA: TGTGCCATCAGTACAGCCGGGACTCCCACCTACGAGCAGTACTTC.

The V and J genes are TRBV5-1 and TRBJ2-7, with 10 bases aligning to TRBD1. The CDR3 is made up of 16 amino acids. The V gene end was trimmed by 3 bases and the J gene end by 2 bases; junction bases not matched to a gene: 8. In germline, CDR1 is SGHRS, CDR2 YFSETQ. CDR3 loop: CASSWGDRGETYEQYF. CDR3 DNA sequence: TGCGCCAGCAGCTGGGGGGACAGGGGAGAGACCTACGAGCAGTACTTC.

The gene calls are TRBV18 and TRBJ1-2; 11 nucleotides match TRBD1. V gave up 3 bases and J gave up 8 bases; unmatched junction bases: 8. Germline CDR1 KGHSH, CDR2 LQKENI. This CDR3 spans 15 amino acids. DNA of the CDR3: TGTGCCAGCTCACCTCGGACAGGGGGCACGGGGGGCTACACCTTC. This translates into CASSPRTGGTGGYTF.

Comments on this clone: This CDR3 is also generated by other DNA sequences in the sample. The J gene is TRBJ1-3, the V gene TRBV4-1; 7 bases match TRBD1. The germline gives CDR1 MGHRA, CDR2 YSYEKL. J gave up 2 bases and V 0 bases, and 1 base lay outside the gene matches. This CDR3 comprises 15 residues. The CDR3 DNA sequence: TGCGCCAGCAGCCAAGACAGGGGGACTGGAAACACCATATATTTT. Translation: CASSQDRGTGNTIYF.

The V and J genes are TRBV10-2 and TRBJ1-2; perhaps TRBD1 as D (5 bases). Germline V CDR1 and CDR2: WSHSY, SAAADI. The CDR3 has 11 residues. The V end was cut by 11 bases, the J end by 4 bases, with 11 bases between. The CDR3 DNA sequence: TGCGCCGCCCTGGGACTCTATGGCTACACCTTC. Translating gives CAALGLYGYTF.

This rearrangement joins TRBV6-2 or TRBV6-3 to TRBJ1-2; D perhaps matches TRBD1 (5 bases). V was cut by 2 bases and J by 3 bases, with 7 bases left in between. The CDR3 is made up of 13 amino acids. Germline V lookup: CDR1 MNHEY, CDR2 SVGEGT. CDR3 protein: CASSYAGYYGYTF. In DNA form, the CDR3 reads TGTGCCAGCAGTTACGCAGGGTACTATGGCTACACCTTC.

This sequence joins TRBV7-8 and TRBJ2-5; 11 nucleotides line up with TRBD2. The CDR3 is 16 amino acids. Looked up from germline, CDR1 is SGHVS and CDR2 is FQNEAQ. V shed 5 bases, J shed 4 bases, and the junction held 9 bases outside the gene matches. The CDR3 DNA sequence: TGTGCCAGCAGCAGAATTAGCGGGAGGGGGGGAGAGACCCAGTACTTC. This gives the protein CASSRISGRGGETQYF.

This rearrangement joins TRBV11-2 to TRBJ2-7; tentative D call: TRBD1 (6 bases). The CDR3 is 13 amino acids. Trimming left V 5 bases short and J 2 bases short, with 10 bases between. The germline gives CDR1 SGHAT, CDR2 FQNNGV. CDR3 in amino acids: CASSLDRPYEQYF. The CDR3, as DNA: TGTGCCAGCAGCCTTGACAGGCCCTACGAGCAGTACTTC.

The V gene is TRBV24-1, the J gene TRBJ2-1, with TRBD1 as a possible D gene (5 bases). Trimming removed 2 bases from V and 0 bases from J, with 13 bases in between. The CDR3 loop spans 17 amino acids. Germline loops: CDR1 KGHDR, CDR2 SFDVKD. The CDR3 sequence: CATSDSLGDSSYNEQFF. The DNA for the CDR3 is TGTGCCACCAGTGATTCTTTAGGCGACAGCTCCTACAATGAGCAGTTCTTC.

In its sample, this clone was seen a few times. V usage is TRBV7-8 and J usage is TRBJ1-1; the match to TRBD1 covers 9 bases. The V gene end was trimmed by 3 bases and the J gene end by 4 bases; junction bases not matched to a gene: 6. CDR3 length: 15 residues. In germline, CDR1 is SGHVS, CDR2 FQNEAQ. In DNA form, the CDR3 reads TGTGCCAGCAGCTTCCGGGACAGGGAGAGCACTGAAGCTTTCTTT. This encodes CASSFRDRESTEAFF.

The chain has TRBV2 and TRBJ2-3; the match to TRBD2 covers 9 bases. In germline, CDR1 is SNHLY, CDR2 FYNNEI. The CDR3 spans 16 residues. Germline trimming cut 4 bases from V and 2 bases from J; bases unmatched to any gene: 7. The chain's CDR3 is CASSVPTSGTTDTQYF. CDR3 DNA sequence: TGTGCCAGCAGTGTGCCGACTAGCGGTACCACAGATACGCAGTATTTT.